A selection of T cell receptor beta chains follows, all from one sample in a study of blood T cell repertoires in COVID-19. Sequenced by immunoSEQ multiplex PCR; TCRdb stores in-frame clones only, minus some. The repertoire holds 100,000 to 150,000 clones, with approximately 90% as singletons. The specimen was peripheral blood. All receptors derive from a man aged 70-80 years with active COVID-19. Each CDR3 is given with its conserved first and last residue. A D gene is named only where the DNA matches it firmly. Clone size is shown for a subset of rows, as once, few, many or a class of expanded clone.

clone size,J gene,V gene,D gene,CDR3 DNA,CDR3 protein
NA,TRBJ2-7,TRBV7-2,NA,TGTGCCAGCAGCCCCCGGGCTAGCTCCAACGAGCAGTACTTC,CASSPRASSNEQYF
NA,TRBJ2-3,TRBV10-2,NA,TGCGCGGCGGGTGTCGGCGGCACAGATACGCAGTATTTT,CAAGVGGTDTQYF
NA,TRBJ2-1,TRBV27,NA,TGTGCCAGCAGCACTACGCCGGGGAATGAGCAGTTCTTC,CASSTTPGNEQFF
NA,TRBJ1-2,TRBV5-4,NA,TGTGCCAGCAGCTTGGAGGTAGGCAGGGGCATGAGCTACACCTTC,CASSLEVGRGMSYTF
NA,TRBJ2-7,TRBV18,TRBD2,TGTGCCAGCTCACCTAGCGGGAGTTCCTACGAGCAGTACTTC,CASSPSGSSYEQYF
NA,TRBJ2-2,TRBV18,TRBD1,TGTGCCAGCTCACCTCGACAGGGCCCCGGGGAGCTGTTTTTT,CASSPRQGPGELFF
few,TRBJ2-1,TRBV6-2/TRBV6-3,TRBD1,TGTGCCAGCAGTTACTTTACAGGGGGCTTGGGTGAGCAGTTCTTC,CASSYFTGGLGEQFF
NA,TRBJ2-3,TRBV5-1,NA,TGCGCCAGCAGCTTCGGCGGAGTCAGCACAGATACGCAGTATTTT,CASSFGGVSTDTQYF
NA,TRBJ1-1,TRBV19,NA,TGTGCCAGTAAATTACCAGGGCACACTGAAGCTTTCTTT,CASKLPGHTEAFF
NA,TRBJ1-2,TRBV6-5,TRBD1,TGTGCCAGCAGGGTGACAGGGGGGATTGGTGGCTACACCTTC,CASRVTGGIGGYTF
once,TRBJ2-1,TRBV5-1,TRBD2,TGCGCCAGCAGCTTGGGGGGTAGCGGGACGGGGAATGAGCAGTTCTTC,CASSLGGSGTGNEQFF
NA,TRBJ1-2,TRBV2,NA,TGTGCCAGCAGCCTCACTCTAGACTCTAACTATGGCTACACCTTC,CASSLTLDSNYGYTF
NA,TRBJ1-4,TRBV4-2,TRBD1,TGTGCCAGCAGCCAAGGACAGGGCCTTGAAAAACTGTTTTTT,CASSQGQGLEKLFF
NA,TRBJ2-5,TRBV5-6,TRBD2,TGTGCCAGCAGCTTGACGGGCGGGAGTGGGGAGACCCAGTACTTC,CASSLTGGSGETQYF
NA,TRBJ1-1,TRBV2,TRBD1,TGTGCCAGCATGGGACAGCCGAACACTGAAGCTTTCTTT,CASMGQPNTEAFF
NA,TRBJ2-7,TRBV5-1,TRBD2,TGCGCCAGCAGCTTGGGCGGGAGGGAAACCTACGAGCAGTACTTC,CASSLGGRETYEQYF
NA,TRBJ2-2,TRBV19,TRBD2,TGTGCCAGTAGGATAGCGGGAGCGGGGACCGGGGAGCTGTTTTTT,CASRIAGAGTGELFF